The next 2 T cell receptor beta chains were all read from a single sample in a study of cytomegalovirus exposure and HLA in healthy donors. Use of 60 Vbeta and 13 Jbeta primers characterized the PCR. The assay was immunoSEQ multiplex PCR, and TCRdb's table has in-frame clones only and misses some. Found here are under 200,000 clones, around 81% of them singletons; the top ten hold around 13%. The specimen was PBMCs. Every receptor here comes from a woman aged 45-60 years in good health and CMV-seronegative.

In DNA, the CDR3 is TGTGCCAGCAGCTTAGGCGGGGGGAAGACAGATACGCAGTATTTT. It specifies CASSLGGGKTDTQYF. V is TRBV7-3 and J is TRBJ2-3, with 8 bases identical to TRBD2. The V gene's germline CDR1 is SGHTA and CDR2 FQGTGA. The CDR3 runs to 15 residues. With 2 bases clipped from V and 3 bases from J, the junction kept 4 bases outside the gene matches.

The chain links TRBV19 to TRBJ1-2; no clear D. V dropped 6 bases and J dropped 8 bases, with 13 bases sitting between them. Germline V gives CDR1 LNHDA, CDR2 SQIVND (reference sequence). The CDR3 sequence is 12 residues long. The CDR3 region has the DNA TGTGCCAGTAGGCCGACCGCGGCGGGCTACACCTTC. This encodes CASRPTAAGYTF.